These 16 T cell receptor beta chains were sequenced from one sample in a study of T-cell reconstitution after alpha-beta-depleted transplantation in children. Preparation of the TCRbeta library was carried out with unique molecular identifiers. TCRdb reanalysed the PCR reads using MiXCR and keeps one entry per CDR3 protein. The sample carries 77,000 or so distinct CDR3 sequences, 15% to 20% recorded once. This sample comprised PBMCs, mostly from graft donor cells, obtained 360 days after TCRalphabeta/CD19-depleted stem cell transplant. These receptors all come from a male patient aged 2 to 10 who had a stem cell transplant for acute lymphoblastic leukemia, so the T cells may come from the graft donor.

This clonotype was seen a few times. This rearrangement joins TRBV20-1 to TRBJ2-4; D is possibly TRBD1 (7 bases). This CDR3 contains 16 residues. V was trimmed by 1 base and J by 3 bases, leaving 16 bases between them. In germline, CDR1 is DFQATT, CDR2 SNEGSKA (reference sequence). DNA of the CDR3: TGCAGTGCTAGAGGCCTCCAGGGGGAGGTCAAAAACATTCAGTACTTC. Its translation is CSARGLQGEVKNIQYF.

Written as DNA, the CDR3 is TGCGCCAGCAGCTTAGTTCCCCTAGACAGCACCTACGAGCAGTACTTC. This encodes CASSLVPLDSTYEQYF. The chain uses TRBV5-1 and TRBJ2-7; possible D gene TRBD1, 5 bases. Trimming removed 2 bases from V and 2 bases from J, with 17 bases in between. This CDR3 has 16 amino acids. The V gene's germline CDR1 is SGHRS and CDR2 YFSETQ.

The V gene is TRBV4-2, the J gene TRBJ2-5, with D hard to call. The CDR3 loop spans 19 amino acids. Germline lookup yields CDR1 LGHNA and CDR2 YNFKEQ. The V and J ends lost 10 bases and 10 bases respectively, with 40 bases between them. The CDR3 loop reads CATFWQNPRNHFRCQVQYF. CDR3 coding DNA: TGTGCCACCTTCTGGCAGAACCCCCGCAACCACTTCCGCTGTCAAGTCCAGTACTTC.

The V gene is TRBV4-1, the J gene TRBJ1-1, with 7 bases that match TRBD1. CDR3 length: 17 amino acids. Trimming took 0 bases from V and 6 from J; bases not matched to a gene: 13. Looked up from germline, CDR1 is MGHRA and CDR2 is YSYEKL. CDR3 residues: CASSQDRGGIHRSEAFF. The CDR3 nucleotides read TGCGCCAGCAGCCAAGACAGGGGGGGAATACACCGATCTGAAGCTTTCTTT.

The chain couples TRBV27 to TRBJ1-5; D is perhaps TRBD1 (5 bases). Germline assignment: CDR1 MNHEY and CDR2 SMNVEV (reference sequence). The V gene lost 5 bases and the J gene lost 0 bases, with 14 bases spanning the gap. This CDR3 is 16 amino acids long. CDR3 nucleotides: TGTGCCAGCAGTGCCTCCGGGACCTATAGCAATCAGCCCCAGCATTTT. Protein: CASSASGTYSNQPQHF.

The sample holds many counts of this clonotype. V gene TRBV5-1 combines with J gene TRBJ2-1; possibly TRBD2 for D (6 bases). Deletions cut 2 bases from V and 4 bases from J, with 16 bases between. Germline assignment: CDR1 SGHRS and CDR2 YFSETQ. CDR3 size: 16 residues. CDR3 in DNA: TGCGCCAGCAGCTTCCTTCCGACGGGAGCTTACAATGAGCAGTTCTTC. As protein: CASSFLPTGAYNEQFF. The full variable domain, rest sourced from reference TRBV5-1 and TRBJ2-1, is KAGVTQTPRYLIKTRGQQVTLSCSPISGHRSVSWYQQTPGQGLQFLFEYFSETQRNKGNFPGRFSGRQFSNSRSEMNVSTLELGDSALYLCASSFLPTGAYNEQFFGPGTRLTVL.

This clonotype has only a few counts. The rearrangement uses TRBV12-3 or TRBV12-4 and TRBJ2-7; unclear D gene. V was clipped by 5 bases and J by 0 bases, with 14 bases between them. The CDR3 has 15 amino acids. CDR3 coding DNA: TGTGCCAGCAGTCCCTTTGTCCACTCCTCCTACGAGCAGTACTTC. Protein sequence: CASSPFVHSSYEQYF.

The CDR3 here is CASSNEGGPGYTF. In DNA, the CDR3 is TGCGCCAGCAGCAATGAGGGAGGGCCCGGCTACACCTTC. V and J are TRBV5-1 and TRBJ1-2; D not resolved. Trimming removed 4 bases from V and 8 bases from J, with 15 bases in between. The germline CDR1 and CDR2 sequences are SGHRS and YFSETQ. CDR3 length: 13 residues.

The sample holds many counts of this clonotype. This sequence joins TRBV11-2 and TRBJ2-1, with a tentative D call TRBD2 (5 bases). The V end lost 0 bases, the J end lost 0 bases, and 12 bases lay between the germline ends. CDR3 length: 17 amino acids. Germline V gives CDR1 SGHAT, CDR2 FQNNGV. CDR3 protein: CASSLDRLEGSYNEQFF. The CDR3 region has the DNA TGTGCCAGCAGCTTAGATCGGCTCGAGGGCTCCTACAATGAGCAGTTCTTC.

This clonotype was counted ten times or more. CDR3 bases: TGTGCCGGCGGGGTTGGAGATACGCAGTATTTT. This sequence encodes CAGGVGDTQYF. This chain connects TRBV12-3 or TRBV12-4 to TRBJ2-3, with D possibly matching TRBD2 (6 bases). V was pared by 11 bases and J by 5 bases, with 11 bases between. The CDR3 totals 11 residues.

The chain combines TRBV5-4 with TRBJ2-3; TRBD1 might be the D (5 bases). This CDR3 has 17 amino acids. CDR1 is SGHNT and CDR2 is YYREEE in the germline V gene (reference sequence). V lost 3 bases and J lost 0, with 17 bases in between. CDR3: CASSSGWGLTSTDTQYF. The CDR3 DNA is TGTGCCAGCAGCTCCGGCTGGGGCCTTACTAGCACAGATACGCAGTATTTT. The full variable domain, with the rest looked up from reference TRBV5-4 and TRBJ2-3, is ETGVTQSPTHLIKTRGQQVTLRCSSQSGHNTVSWYQQALGQGPQFIFQYYREEENGRGNFPPRFSGLQFPNYSSELNVNALELDDSALYLCASSSGWGLTSTDTQYFGPGTRLTVL.

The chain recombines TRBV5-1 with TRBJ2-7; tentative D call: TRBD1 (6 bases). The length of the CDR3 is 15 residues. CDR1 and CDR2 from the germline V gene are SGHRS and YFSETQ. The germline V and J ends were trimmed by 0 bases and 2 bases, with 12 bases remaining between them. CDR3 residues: CASSLAGQPTYEQYF. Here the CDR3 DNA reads TGCGCCAGCAGCTTGGCTGGACAGCCTACCTACGAGCAGTACTTC. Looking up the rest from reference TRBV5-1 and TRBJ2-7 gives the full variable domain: KAGVTQTPRYLIKTRGQQVTLSCSPISGHRSVSWYQQTPGQGLQFLFEYFSETQRNKGNFPGRFSGRQFSNSRSEMNVSTLELGDSALYLCASSLAGQPTYEQYFGPGTRLTVT.

CDR3 coding DNA: TGTGCCAGCAGCTTTACCCGACGCTACGAGCAGTACTTC. Its protein product is CASSFTRRYEQYF. The genes are TRBV7-2 and TRBJ2-7; D is ambiguous. Per germline, CDR1 SGHTA and CDR2 FQGNSA. Trimming stripped 3 bases from V and 3 bases from J, with 9 bases between. This CDR3 has 13 residues.

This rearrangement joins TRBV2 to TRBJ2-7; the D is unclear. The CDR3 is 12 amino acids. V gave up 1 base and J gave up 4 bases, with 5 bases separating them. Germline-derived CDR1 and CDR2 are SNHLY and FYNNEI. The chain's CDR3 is CASSEGRYEQYF. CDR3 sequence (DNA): TGTGCCAGCAGTGAAGGCCGGTACGAGCAGTACTTC.

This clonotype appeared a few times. As DNA, the CDR3 is TGCGCCAGCAGCCAAGACAGGGTCGGGGACACTGAAGCTTTCTTT. Translation gives CASSQDRVGDTEAFF. The genes are TRBV5-1 and TRBJ1-1; 7 bases align to TRBD1. The germline V gene has CDR1 SGHRS and CDR2 YFSETQ. V gave up 4 bases and J gave up 3 bases; unmatched junction bases: 9. The CDR3 is 15 residues long.

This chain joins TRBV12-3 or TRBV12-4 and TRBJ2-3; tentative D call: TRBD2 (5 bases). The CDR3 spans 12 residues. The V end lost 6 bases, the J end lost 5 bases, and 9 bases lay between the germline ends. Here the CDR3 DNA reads TGTGCCAGCAGCAAAGGGAGAGATACGCAGTATTTT. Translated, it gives CASSKGRDTQYF.